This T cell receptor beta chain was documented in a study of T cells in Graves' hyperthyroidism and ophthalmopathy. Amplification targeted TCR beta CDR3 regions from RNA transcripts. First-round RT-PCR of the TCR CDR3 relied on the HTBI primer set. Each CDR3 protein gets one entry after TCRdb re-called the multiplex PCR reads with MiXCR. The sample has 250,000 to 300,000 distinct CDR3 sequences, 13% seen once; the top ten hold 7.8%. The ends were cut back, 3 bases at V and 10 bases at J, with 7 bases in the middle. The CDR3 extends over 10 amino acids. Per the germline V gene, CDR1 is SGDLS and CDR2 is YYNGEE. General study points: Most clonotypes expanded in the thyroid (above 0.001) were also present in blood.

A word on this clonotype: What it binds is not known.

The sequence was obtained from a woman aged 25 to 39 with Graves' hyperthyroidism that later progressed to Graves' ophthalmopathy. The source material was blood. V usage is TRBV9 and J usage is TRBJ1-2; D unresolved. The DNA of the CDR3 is TGTGCCAGCAGCGGGCTGGACTACACCTTC. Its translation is CASSGLDYTF.